This entry concerns a single T cell receptor beta chain. These data are taken from a study of blood T cell repertoires in COVID-19. On the study more broadly: Samples taken during acute and convalescent COVID-19 were collected in the United States, Italy and Spain.

Germline trimming cut 7 bases from V and 6 bases from J; bases unmatched to any gene: 8. The CDR3 contains 13 residues. In germline, CDR1 is LNHDA, CDR2 SQIVND (reference sequence). In the authors' methods: Amplification of reference gene primers provided the estimated nucleated cell counts. TCRdb's table, derived via immunoSEQ multiplex PCR, lists solely in-frame clones and lacks some. Clonal size and the V and J genes are those of that table, whereas D and trimming came from the DNA. Among over 60,000 clones listed, 89% were seen once. The chain is built from TRBV19 and TRBJ1-1, with TRBD1 matching 7 bases. Input material: peripheral blood. The source is an elderly man with acute or convalescent COVID-19. CDR3 loop: CASIRTGDAEAFF. The CDR3 region has the DNA TGTGCCAGTATAAGGACAGGCGACGCTGAAGCTTTCTTT.